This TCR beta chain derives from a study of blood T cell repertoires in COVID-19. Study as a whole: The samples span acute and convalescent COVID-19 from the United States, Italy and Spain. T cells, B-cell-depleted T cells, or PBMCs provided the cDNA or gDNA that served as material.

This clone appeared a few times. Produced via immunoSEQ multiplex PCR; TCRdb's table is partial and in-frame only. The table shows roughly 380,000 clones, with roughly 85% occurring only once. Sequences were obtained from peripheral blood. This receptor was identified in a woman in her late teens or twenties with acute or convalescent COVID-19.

The DNA for the CDR3 is TGTGCCAGTAGCGGGGGAGTCGGGGAGCTGTTTTTT. It encodes CASSGGVGELFF. This sequence joins TRBV19 and TRBJ2-2, with a possible D match to TRBD2 (6 bases). Germline assignment: CDR1 LNHDA and CDR2 SQIVND (reference sequence). The length of the CDR3 is 12 residues. V was shortened by 6 bases and J by 7 bases, with 9 bases between the two germline ends.